These T cell receptor beta chains were read from a single sample in a study of metastatic and nonmetastatic thyroid tumors. MiXCR was used by TCRdb to re-call the PCR reads. Among roughly 40,000 clones listed, around 17% were seen once. The sequenced material came from blood. These TCRs come from a female donor with papillary thyroid cancer or a benign thyroid nodule (not recorded which). Some clones in this sample may be carry-over from other donors' samples. Both conserved end residues are trimmed from each CDR3. The D gene is left open where the match is weak. The size field is filled for only some rows; it gives once, few, many or a size class.

abundance	j_gene	d_gene	v_gene	CDR3aa
many	TRBJ2-7	.	TRBV28	AITGQAPYVQY
many	TRBJ2-5	TRBD2	TRBV9	ASSVDSGRAQTQY
few	TRBJ1-2	.	TRBV6-1	ASSRGGGYGYT
few	TRBJ1-2	TRBD1	TRBV6-1	AIRETGGVYGYT
.	TRBJ1-3	TRBD1	TRBV4-1	ASSQDSLRDRGNTIY
.	TRBJ2-5	TRBD1	TRBV24-1	ATATGGRDQETQY
many	TRBJ1-5	.	TRBV12-3/TRBV12-4	ASTLGGSQPQH
many	TRBJ1-2	.	TRBV6-1	ASYGGAFYGYT
.	TRBJ2-2	.	TRBV20-1	SASSRVKTGELF
.	TRBJ1-2	TRBD1	TRBV28	ASSSKRQGILGGYT
many	TRBJ2-2	.	TRBV7-2	ASSLPPPGGSTGELF
few	TRBJ2-5	.	TRBV6-9	ASGWTLQETQY
few	TRBJ1-5	TRBD1	TRBV12-3/TRBV12-4	ASRGIGGGQPQH
many	TRBJ2-2	TRBD2	TRBV5-6	ASSWGLAGGTGELF
many	TRBJ1-5	.	TRBV5-6	ASSFSGDDQPQH
medium-sized	TRBJ1-5	TRBD1	TRBV6-1	ASSGGQGYGQPQH
many	TRBJ2-1	.	TRBV28	ASSLLSEQF
many	TRBJ2-1	.	TRBV20-1	SALGNYNEQF
many	TRBJ2-1	TRBD2	TRBV5-1	ASSPSGGAYEQF
many	TRBJ2-1	.	TRBV5-4	ASSLGWSNEQF
many	TRBJ2-3	.	TRBV7-6	ASSFGQGRTDTQY
many	TRBJ2-2	.	TRBV9	ASSVGPTLTGELF
few	TRBJ1-2	.	TRBV10-3	AISGAVNCGYT
many	TRBJ2-7	.	TRBV2	ASSGNEQY
.	TRBJ2-5	TRBD2	TRBV20-1	SARPSGRKEETQY
many	TRBJ1-6	.	TRBV9	ASSVVPSDSPLH
many	TRBJ2-5	.	TRBV5-1	ASSRRRGQETQY
medium-sized	TRBJ1-2	.	TRBV6-1	ASSVLGQLDNYGYT
.	TRBJ1-4	TRBD1	TRBV30	AWSVGGVEKLF
.	TRBJ2-1	.	TRBV12-3/TRBV12-4	ASSLEVAVYNEQF
many	TRBJ1-2	.	TRBV4-1	ASSQDRDNYGYT
many	TRBJ1-1	TRBD1	TRBV15	ATSSFRQGNTEAF
once	TRBJ2-7	TRBD1	TRBV20-1	SAAGQGHFYEQY
.	TRBJ1-3	.	TRBV11-3	ASSLMTSSGNTIY
many	TRBJ1-5	.	TRBV28	ASSSSGWQPQH
many	TRBJ2-3	.	TRBV5-6	ASSFSGWADTQY
many	TRBJ1-4	TRBD1	TRBV19	ASSIGTANEKLF
many	TRBJ2-7	.	TRBV7-2	ASTERTGYEQY
many	TRBJ2-1	.	TRBV15	ATRQDGGPWSYNEQF
many	TRBJ2-1	TRBD2	TRBV7-3	ASSPTSESYNEQF